This T cell receptor (beta chain) was identified in a study of identical twins. MiXCR was run by TCRdb on the 5' RACE reads, yielding one entry per CDR3 protein. The profile shows some 710,000 distinct CDR3 sequences, 5.5% to 7.5% of them singletons. This clonotype was counted many times. CDR1 is DFQATT, CDR2 SNEGSKA, per germline (reference sequence). V was clipped by 1 base and J by 4 bases; unmatched bases: 4. CDR3 length: 15 residues. The chain links TRBV20-1 to TRBJ2-1; 10 bases map to TRBD2. The sequence derives from a man younger than 30 in good health. The specimen was naive T cells sorted from blood. In DNA, the CDR3 is TGCAGTGCTAGAGGGGGAGCGGGAGGGTACAATGAGCAGTTCTTC. Its translation: CSARGGAGGYNEQFF.